Presented here are 27 T cell receptor beta chains from one specimen sequenced in a study of T cell responses to AZD1222 COVID-19 vaccine. Sequenced by immunoSEQ multiplex PCR; TCRdb stores in-frame clones only, minus some. The sample has around 130,000 clones, 75% to 90% seen once. Specimen: peripheral blood, collected on day 0 of AZD1222 vaccination. These receptors were collected from an adult in good health.

The V gene is TRBV27, the J gene TRBJ1-1; D gene ambiguous. V lost 6 bases to trimming and J lost 1 base, with 9 bases between them. The germline CDR1 and CDR2 sequences are MNHEY and SMNVEV (reference sequence). This CDR3 contains 13 residues. CDR3: CASRMRENTEAFF. CDR3 bases: TGTGCCAGCAGGATGAGGGAGAACACTGAAGCTTTCTTT.

The V call is TRBV6-5, the J call TRBJ1-2; D gene ambiguous. V lost 0 bases and J lost 3, with 8 bases in between. Germline loops: CDR1 MNHEY, CDR2 SVGAGI. CDR3 length: 14 amino acids. The CDR3: CASSYSRRDYGYTF. The CDR3 DNA reads TGTGCCAGCAGTTACTCGAGAAGGGACTATGGCTACACCTTC.

A word on this clone: Other DNA sequences in this sample translate to the same CDR3. This chain links TRBV4-1 with TRBJ1-2, with TRBD1 identical over 7 bases. CDR1 and CDR2 from the germline V gene are MGHRA and YSYEKL. The length of the CDR3 is 14 residues. V was clipped by 4 bases and J by 3 bases; unmatched bases: 5. CDR3 sequence reads: CASSLRDRDYGYTF. The CDR3 region has the DNA TGCGCCAGCAGCCTCCGGGACAGAGACTATGGCTACACCTTC.

This sequence joins TRBV3-1 (or the pseudogene TRBV3-2) and TRBJ1-3; D uncertain. V was shortened by 5 bases and J by 5 bases, with 19 bases between the two germline ends. CDR3 length: 16 amino acids. Looked up from germline, CDR1 is LGHDT and CDR2 is YNNKEL (reference sequence). DNA for the CDR3: TGTGCCAGCAGCTTACAGTCCCTCCCGGCCAGAAACACCATATATTTT. This encodes CASSLQSLPARNTIYF.

This clone was found once. V usage is TRBV30 and J usage is TRBJ2-5; 7 nucleotides line up with TRBD2. V lost 0 bases to trimming and J lost 5 bases; unmatched junction nucleotides: 6. CDR1 is GTSNPN, CDR2 SVGIG, per germline (reference sequence). The CDR3 loop spans 14 amino acids. CDR3 in amino acids: CAWSVRGVGETQYF. CDR3 in DNA: TGTGCCTGGAGTGTACGGGGGGTCGGGGAGACCCAGTACTTC. The full variable domain, with the rest looked up from reference TRBV30 and TRBJ2-5, is SQTIHQWPATLVQPVGSPLSLECTVEGTSNPNLYWYRQAAGRGLQLLFYSVGIGQISSEVPQNLSASRPQDRQFILSSKKLLLSDSGFYLCAWSVRGVGETQYFGPGTRLLVL.

The V gene is TRBV6-5, the J gene TRBJ1-3; possibly TRBD1 for D (6 bases). Between the trimmed V and J ends, which lost 1 base and 2 bases, there was a span of 9 bases. Germline CDR1 reads MNHEY; CDR2 reads SVGAGI. There are 15 residues in the CDR3. The CDR3 loop is CASSYLQGTGNTIYF. DNA of the CDR3: TGTGCCAGCAGTTACTTACAGGGTACTGGAAACACCATATATTTT.

This rearrangement joins TRBV5-1 to TRBJ2-7; 7 nucleotides align to TRBD1. After removal of 4 bases from V and 3 bases from J, the junction contained 1 base not matched to a gene. Germline V gene sequence: CDR1 SGHRS, CDR2 YFSETQ. CDR3 length equals 12 residues. The CDR3 nucleotides are TGCGCCAGCAGCAGGACAGGCTACGAGCAGTACTTC. Translated, it gives CASSRTGYEQYF.

The rearrangement links TRBV3-1 (or the pseudogene TRBV3-2) to TRBJ1-6; D uncertain. The germline V gene has CDR1 LGHDT and CDR2 YNNKEL (reference sequence). Trimming removed 1 base at V and 0 bases at J, with 7 bases between. This CDR3 has 16 amino acids. For the CDR3, the DNA is TGTGCCAGCAGCCAAGTGACGAGCTCCTATAATTCACCCCTCCACTTT. It translates to CASSQVTSSYNSPLHF.

The rearrangement uses TRBV7-6 and TRBJ2-2, with TRBD1 matching 12 bases. J lost 5 bases, V lost 4 bases, and 2 bases had no gene match. The CDR3 runs 15 residues. Germline CDR1 is SGHVS and CDR2 is FNYEAQ. The CDR3 region has the DNA TGTGCCAGCAGCTCGGGACAGGGGGCTACCGGGGAGCTGTTTTTT. Protein sequence: CASSSGQGATGELFF.

Worth noting for this clone: Other DNA sequences of this sample code for an identical CDR3. The chain combines TRBV7-9 with TRBJ2-3, with no clear D. The V end lost 2 bases, the J end lost 4 bases, and 4 bases lay between the germline ends. CDR3 length equals 12 residues. The germline V gene has CDR1 SEHNR and CDR2 FQNEAQ (reference sequence). The CDR3 DNA follows: TGTGCCAGCAGCTTAAGCGCAGATACGCAGTATTTT. Protein product: CASSLSADTQYF.

The chain is built from TRBV18 and TRBJ2-1, with D unclear. Trimming removed 6 bases at V and 0 bases at J, with 18 bases between. The CDR3 runs to 17 residues. Germline V gene sequence: CDR1 KGHSH, CDR2 LQKENI. The CDR3 sequence is CASSLRSSAYSYNEQFF. In DNA, the CDR3 is TGTGCCAGCTCCCTAAGGAGTAGTGCCTACTCCTACAATGAGCAGTTCTTC.

The chain is built from TRBV11-2 and TRBJ2-1; D tentatively fits TRBD1 or TRBD2 (6 bases each). This CDR3 comprises 15 residues. In germline, CDR1 is SGHAT, CDR2 FQNNGV. V was clipped by 7 bases and J by 7 bases, with 20 bases between them. CDR3 coding DNA: TGTGCCAGCACCCCCACGGGGGCTGGGGGTAATGAGCAGTTCTTC. Amino acids: CASTPTGAGGNEQFF.

The gene calls are TRBV5-1 and TRBJ2-7; no reliable D call. CDR1 SGHRS and CDR2 YFSETQ come from the germline V gene. V dropped 6 bases and J dropped 0 bases, with 13 bases sitting between them. The CDR3 loop spans 14 amino acids. The CDR3 sequence is CASTPLESSYEQYF. CDR3 nucleotides: TGCGCCAGCACCCCATTAGAGAGCTCCTACGAGCAGTACTTC.

The V gene is TRBV6-5, the J gene TRBJ1-2, with TRBD1 as a possible D gene (5 bases). Germline CDR1 and CDR2: MNHEY and SVGAGI. The CDR3 runs 13 residues. V was trimmed by 0 bases and J by 3 bases, leaving 5 bases between them. In DNA form, the CDR3 reads TGTGCCAGCAGTTACTCAGGGGACTATGGCTACACCTTC. Translating it yields CASSYSGDYGYTF.

J is TRBJ1-2 and V is TRBV6-4, with D possibly matching TRBD1 (5 bases). Deletions cut 0 bases from V and 7 bases from J, with 15 bases between. Germline loops: CDR1 MRHNA, CDR2 SNTAGT. The CDR3 is 15 amino acids. CDR3 sequence reads: CASSDSPGRVGGYTF. In DNA form, the CDR3 reads TGTGCCAGCAGTGACTCTCCAGGGCGTGTCGGTGGCTACACCTTC.

The chain carries TRBV10-3 and TRBJ1-2, with 7 bases matching TRBD1. The CDR3 is made up of 11 amino acids. With V trimmed by 6 bases and J by 6 bases, 1 base remained unmatched. The germline V gene has CDR1 ENHRY and CDR2 SYGVKD. The CDR3 nucleotides are TGTGCCATCAGCCAGGGGGATGGCTACACCTTC. It translates to CAISQGDGYTF.

The chain couples TRBV4-3 to TRBJ2-1; 9 bases agree with TRBD2. Germline V gene sequence: CDR1 LGHNA, CDR2 YSLEER. The CDR3 totals 15 residues. Germline trimming cut 0 bases from V and 10 bases from J; bases unmatched to any gene: 7. CDR3 nucleotides: TGCGCCAGCAGCCAAGAAAGGGCTAGCGGGAAGGAGCAGTTCTTC. Its protein is CASSQERASGKEQFF.

The rearrangement joins TRBV5-5 to TRBJ1-5; unclear D gene. Per the germline V gene, CDR1 is SGHKS and CDR2 is YYEKEE (reference sequence). The V end lost 0 bases, the J end lost 6 bases, and 4 bases lay between the germline ends. This CDR3 has 12 amino acids. DNA for the CDR3: TGTGCCAGCAGCTTGGGGACTCAGCCCCAGCATTTT. It is translated as CASSLGTQPQHF. Filled out from reference TRBV5-5 and TRBJ1-5, the complete variable domain reads DAGVTQSPTHLIKTRGQQVTLRCSPISGHKSVSWYQQVLGQGPQFIFQYYEKEERGRGNFPDRFSARQFPNYSSELNVNALLLGDSALYLCASSLGTQPQHFGDGTRLSIL.

This chain joins TRBV6-5 and TRBJ1-6; D gene ambiguous. Germline lookup yields CDR1 MNHEY and CDR2 SVGAGI. V was pared by 6 bases and J by 8 bases, with 14 bases between. The CDR3 spans 14 residues. CDR3 sequence: CASSRYIEDSPLHF. The CDR3 DNA reads as TGTGCCAGCAGCCGATACATTGAAGATTCACCCCTCCACTTT.

CDR3: CASSFDRGRSTEAFF. CDR3 nucleotide sequence: TGTGCCAGCAGTTTCGACAGGGGGCGGAGCACTGAAGCTTTCTTT. The chain carries TRBV6-5 and TRBJ1-1; 10 bases line up with TRBD1. The CDR3 contains 15 residues. V lost 4 bases and J lost 4; bases outside the gene matches: 6. The germline V gene encodes CDR1 MNHEY and CDR2 SVGAGI.

The table lists this clone with a count of one. The CDR3, as DNA: TGTGCCAGCAGTCCGTCGGACGGAGCGCTTTCACCCCTCCACTTT. Protein sequence: CASSPSDGALSPLHF. The chain uses TRBV6-5 and TRBJ1-6, with no clear D. Germline CDR1 reads MNHEY; CDR2 reads SVGAGI. The V gene lost 5 bases and the J gene lost 9 bases, with 17 bases spanning the gap. The CDR3 has 15 amino acids.

V usage is TRBV10-3 and J usage is TRBJ2-7; possibly TRBD2 for D (6 bases). CDR3 length: 13 amino acids. Trimming left V 4 bases short and J 5 bases short, with 12 bases between. Germline lookup yields CDR1 ENHRY and CDR2 SYGVKD. The CDR3, as DNA: TGTGCCATCAGTGGGGACTTATACAACGAGCAGTACTTC. It specifies CAISGDLYNEQYF.

The chain uses TRBV24-1 and TRBJ2-7; D may be TRBD1 (5 bases). Trimming cost V 1 base and J 7 bases, with 16 bases left between them. Germline CDR1 and CDR2: KGHDR and SFDVKD. The CDR3 spans 15 residues. CDR3 sequence (DNA): TGTGCCACCAGTGATTTCGGCAGGGTGCCGTCTGAGCAGTACTTC. Protein: CATSDFGRVPSEQYF.

A single count supports this clone. This chain uses TRBV6-4 with TRBJ2-6; maybe TRBD1 (5 bases). The germline V gene encodes CDR1 MRHNA and CDR2 SNTAGT. V was shortened by 2 bases and J by 0 bases, with 5 bases between the two germline ends. The CDR3 is 15 residues long. Here the CDR3 reads CASSDRGSGANVLTF. The CDR3 DNA is TGTGCCAGCAGTGACAGGGGCTCTGGGGCCAACGTCCTGACTTTC.

V gene TRBV5-6 combines with J gene TRBJ1-2, with a possible D match to TRBD1 (5 bases). The germline V and J ends were trimmed by 7 bases and 0 bases, with 13 bases remaining between them. This CDR3 is 14 amino acids long. The germline V gene encodes CDR1 SGHDT and CDR2 YYEEEE. The CDR3 DNA reads TGTGCCAGCGGGGCGGAGTTAGCTAACTATGGCTACACCTTC. This sequence encodes CASGAELANYGYTF.

The chain joins TRBV5-1 to TRBJ2-5; D possibly matches TRBD1 or TRBD2 (5 bases each). Germline CDR1 reads SGHRS; CDR2 reads YFSETQ. The CDR3 runs 14 residues. V was pared by 4 bases and J by 0 bases, with 10 bases between. The chain's CDR3 is CASSPGTNQETQYF. Written as DNA, the CDR3 is TGCGCCAGCAGCCCTGGGACCAACCAAGAGACCCAGTACTTC.

In the case of this clone: Germline is not matched at one junction end, which may reflect a read error. The genes are TRBV7-7 and TRBJ2-1; D could derive from TRBD1 or TRBD2 (5 bases each). The CDR3 contains 19 residues. Germline CDR1 is SSHAT and CDR2 is FNYEAQ (reference sequence). In DNA, the CDR3 is TGTGCTAGCAGCTTTGGGGGTACGCGAAACCTTAGCTCCTACAATGAGCAGTTCTTC. This codes for CASSFGGTRNLSSYNEQFF.